The 20 T cell receptor beta chains below all came from one sample that was sequenced in a study of T cell changes during pregnancy in multiple sclerosis. The assay was immunoSEQ multiplex PCR, and TCRdb's table has in-frame clones only and misses some. The sample has tens of thousands of clones, approximately 92% seen once. Sample: CD4+ T cells from peripheral blood mononuclear cells, taken in the third trimester of pregnancy. The receptors come from a female donor with multiple sclerosis, enrolled in a pregnancy study.

This rearrangement joins TRBV6-6 to TRBJ1-1, with 8 nucleotides matching TRBD1. Germline trimming cut 4 bases from V and 6 bases from J; bases unmatched to any gene: 10. CDR3 length equals 15 residues. Germline CDR1 MNHNY, CDR2 SVGAGI (reference sequence). CDR3 in amino acids: CASSSQGQGGAEAFF. CDR3 DNA: TGTGCCAGCAGTTCCCAAGGACAGGGTGGTGCTGAAGCTTTCTTT.

The chain combines TRBV30 with TRBJ2-1, with D perhaps matching TRBD2 (5 bases). The CDR3 contains 14 residues. In germline, CDR1 is GTSNPN, CDR2 SVGIG (reference sequence). Trimming stripped 3 bases from V and 2 bases from J, with 11 bases between. CDR3 region: CAWRSGGAYNEQFF. The CDR3 coding sequence is TGTGCCTGGAGATCCGGAGGTGCCTACAATGAGCAGTTCTTC.

With respect to this clone: Other DNA sequences from this sample encode an identical CDR3 as well. The rearrangement uses TRBV29-1 and TRBJ1-5, with 9 positions matching TRBD1. The V gene's germline CDR1 is SQVTM and CDR2 ANQGSEA. The V gene end was trimmed by 6 bases and the J gene end by 4 bases; junction bases not matched to a gene: 1. The length of the CDR3 is 12 residues. The CDR3 coding sequence is TGCAGCGTCGGACAGGGGAATCAGCCCCAGCATTTT. This translates into CSVGQGNQPQHF.

The V and J genes are TRBV7-2 and TRBJ2-3, with 8 bases identical to TRBD2. This CDR3 comprises 14 residues. V dropped 9 bases and J dropped 3; count of bases not matched to a gene: 8. Germline CDR1 SGHTA, CDR2 FQGNSA. The chain's CDR3 is CARFGTSLTDTQYF. CDR3 nucleotides: TGTGCCAGATTTGGGACTAGTCTAACAGATACGCAGTATTTT. Using reference TRBV7-2 and TRBJ2-3 for the parts outside the CDR3, the full variable domain is GAGVSQSPSNKVTEKGKDVELRCDPISGHTALYWYRQSLGQGLEFLIYFQGNSAPDKSGLPSDRFSAERTGGSVSTLTIQRTQQEDSAVYLCARFGTSLTDTQYFGPGTRLTVL.

The chain couples TRBV5-4 to TRBJ2-3; weak D call: TRBD1 (6 bases). This CDR3 contains 16 residues. V lost 2 bases and J 2 bases, leaving 15 bases between the germline ends. Germline CDR1 is SGHNT and CDR2 is YYREEE (reference sequence). The CDR3 loop reads CASSFPGQFVTDTQYF. CDR3 nucleotides: TGTGCCAGCAGCTTTCCGGGACAATTTGTCACAGATACGCAGTATTTT.

The chain employs TRBV7-2 and TRBJ1-2; no clear D gene. The CDR3 extends over 12 amino acids. Trimming pared 0 bases from V and 4 bases from J, leaving 3 bases between. Germline V gene lookup returns CDR1 SGHTA and CDR2 FQGNSA. CDR3 protein: CASSLAGYGYTF. DNA of the CDR3: TGTGCCAGCAGCTTAGCCGGCTATGGCTACACCTTC.

The chain uses TRBV6-5 and TRBJ1-6; D is perhaps TRBD1 (5 bases). CDR1 is MNHEY and CDR2 is SVGAGI in the germline V gene. This CDR3 is built from 14 residues. V was trimmed by 6 bases and J by 7 bases, leaving 13 bases between them. The CDR3 DNA reads TGTGCCAGCAGCTACAGCGACAGCAATTCACCCCTCCACTTT. Translation gives CASSYSDSNSPLHF.

This clone was detected only a few times. The chain couples TRBV5-6 to TRBJ2-7, with TRBD1 matching 10 bases. J lost 6 bases, V lost 4 bases, and 4 bases had no gene match. This CDR3 comprises 13 residues. The V gene's germline CDR1 is SGHDT and CDR2 YYEEEE. The CDR3 is CASSTGTGVEQYF. CDR3 bases: TGTGCCAGCAGCACGGGGACAGGGGTCGAGCAGTACTTC.

The gene calls are TRBV6-5 and TRBJ2-7, with a possible D match to TRBD1 (5 bases). Looked up from germline, CDR1 is MNHEY and CDR2 is SVGAGI. The CDR3 spans 16 residues. V lost 0 bases to trimming and J lost 5 bases, with 17 bases between them. CDR3 residues: CASSYSGRWVGDEQYF. In DNA form, the CDR3 reads TGTGCCAGCAGTTACTCGGGGCGTTGGGTGGGTGACGAGCAGTACTTC.

This CDR3 reads CASSLGTGGGHNEKLFF. The DNA of the CDR3 is TGTGCCAGCAGCTTGGGGACAGGGGGTGGGCATAATGAAAAACTGTTTTTT. The V call is TRBV5-5, the J call TRBJ1-4; 10 bases are a match to TRBD1. Germline V lookup: CDR1 SGHKS, CDR2 YYEKEE (reference sequence). This CDR3 region has 17 residues. V gave up 0 bases and J gave up 4 bases; unmatched junction bases: 6. Based on the CDR3 plus reference TRBV5-5 and TRBJ1-4, the full variable domain is DAGVTQSPTHLIKTRGQQVTLRCSPISGHKSVSWYQQVLGQGPQFIFQYYEKEERGRGNFPDRFSARQFPNYSSELNVNALLLGDSALYLCASSLGTGGGHNEKLFFGSGTQLSVL.

A note on this clone: One end of the junction varies from germline; a read error may be responsible. V gene TRBV7-7 combines with J gene TRBJ2-5; 8 bases are shared with TRBD2. Germline V gives CDR1 SSHAT, CDR2 FNYEAQ (reference sequence). The CDR3 contains 15 residues. The CDR3 DNA reads TGTGCTAGCAGCCTGGCGGGAGGTAACGAAGAGACCCAGTACTTC. Its translation: CASSLAGGNEETQYF.

This chain uses TRBV15 with TRBJ2-5; 9 nucleotides line up with TRBD1. Unmatched junction bases numbered 9, after V lost 8 bases and J lost 5 bases. This CDR3 comprises 14 residues. Germline CDR1 LNHNV, CDR2 YYDKDF (reference sequence). CDR3 residues: CATARDRAAETQYF. CDR3 in DNA: TGTGCCACCGCACGGGACAGGGCAGCGGAGACCCAGTACTTC.

CDR3 coding DNA: TGCGCCAGCAGCTTGGGCTCCGACAAACCAGATACGCAGTATTTT. Translating gives CASSLGSDKPDTQYF. This chain connects TRBV5-1 to TRBJ2-3, with D unresolved. The V end lost 0 bases, the J end lost 4 bases, and 12 bases lay between the germline ends. CDR3 length equals 15 residues. Germline CDR1 reads SGHRS; CDR2 reads YFSETQ.

The chain couples TRBV2 to TRBJ2-7, with D tentatively TRBD2 (6 bases). Trimming cost V 6 bases and J 4 bases, with 13 bases left between them. Germline V gene sequence: CDR1 SNHLY, CDR2 FYNNEI. The CDR3 runs to 13 residues. As DNA, the CDR3 is TGTGCCAGCAGCCTGCCGGGGGTTTACGAGCAGTACTTC. Translating it yields CASSLPGVYEQYF.

The chain uses TRBV28 and TRBJ2-7; 9 bases fit TRBD2. The V gene end was trimmed by 5 bases and the J gene end by 1 base; junction bases not matched to a gene: 3. Germline CDR1 and CDR2: MDHEN and SYDVKM. The CDR3 has 14 residues. CDR3: CASSESGRSYEQYF. The CDR3 nucleotides read TGTGCCAGCAGTGAGAGCGGGAGGTCCTACGAGCAGTACTTC.

The rearrangement uses TRBV11-2 and TRBJ2-2; no clear D gene. Germline V gene lookup returns CDR1 SGHAT and CDR2 FQNNGV. V dropped 5 bases and J dropped 2 bases, with 9 bases sitting between them. CDR3 length equals 14 residues. CDR3 sequence: CASSQASNTGELFF. In DNA form, the CDR3 reads TGTGCCAGCAGCCAGGCTTCTAACACCGGGGAGCTGTTTTTT.

The gene calls are TRBV5-1 and TRBJ2-1; TRBD2 matches at 7 bases. Germline values: CDR1 SGHRS, CDR2 YFSETQ. This CDR3 is 15 amino acids long. Unmatched junction bases numbered 13, after V lost 7 bases and J lost 6 bases. CDR3 in amino acids: CASGVRTSQVNEQFF. The CDR3 nucleotides are TGCGCCAGCGGGGTCCGGACTAGTCAGGTCAATGAGCAGTTCTTC.

The chain couples TRBV5-1 to TRBJ2-2, with 8 bases aligning to TRBD1. The ends lost 5 bases at V and 4 bases at J; junction bases unmatched: 4. The CDR3 length is 14 residues. Germline V gives CDR1 SGHRS, CDR2 YFSETQ. CDR3 sequence (DNA): TGCGCCAGCAGACAGGGGGTCAGCACCGGGGAGCTGTTTTTT. It yields the protein CASRQGVSTGELFF.

For the CDR3, the DNA is TGTGCCAGCAGTGAAGTACAGGGGATTCAGCCCCAGCATTTT. Amino acids: CASSEVQGIQPQHF. The chain uses TRBV2 and TRBJ1-5; 7 bases match TRBD1. Germline loops: CDR1 SNHLY, CDR2 FYNNEI. CDR3 length: 14 residues. V shed 1 base, J shed 6 bases, and the junction held 3 bases outside the gene matches.

This rearrangement joins TRBV5-4 to TRBJ2-7, with TRBD1 matching over 7 bases. The J segment lost 6 bases and the V segment lost 5 bases, leaving 11 bases of the junction unmatched. The CDR3 sequence is 14 residues long. The germline V gene has CDR1 SGHNT and CDR2 YYREEE (reference sequence). CDR3 DNA sequence: TGTGCCAGCAGTCCCCGAGGGGGCTTCGGCGAGCAGTACTTC. Protein product: CASSPRGGFGEQYF.